Each of the 26 T cell receptor beta chains below was sequenced from the same sample in a study of Ad26.COV2.S vaccination and SARS-CoV-2 variants. Clones were read by immunoSEQ multiplex PCR, and TCRdb kept only the in-frame ones, dropping some. The sample holds 350,000 to 500,000 clones, about nine tenths seen once. Treatment: approximately 18 received Ad26.COV2.S at low or high dose, single or two shots; roughly five received placebo; per-sample allocation not given. Samples were taken on day 63 after the first vaccine or placebo injection. This specimen was peripheral blood, taken in a trial of Ad26.COV2.S vaccine versus placebo. The receptors here all came from a person aged 18 to 65 who received the Ad26.COV2.S COVID-19 vaccine or a placebo.

This chain connects TRBV7-2 to TRBJ1-4; 9 nucleotides match TRBD1. The CDR3 covers 15 residues. CDR1 is SGHTA and CDR2 is FQGNSA in the germline V gene. After removal of 1 base from V and 8 bases from J, the junction contained 5 bases not matched to a gene. In DNA, the CDR3 is TGTGCCAGCAGCTTAGTTGGGACAGGGAAAGAAAAACTGTTTTTT. This codes for CASSLVGTGKEKLFF.

The chain has TRBV7-9 and TRBJ1-2; the D is unclear. From germline, CDR1 is SEHNR and CDR2 FQNEAQ (reference sequence). CDR3 length: 11 residues. The V end lost 5 bases, the J end lost 5 bases, and 6 bases lay between the germline ends. CDR3: CASSTGYGYTF. CDR3 coding DNA: TGTGCCAGCAGCACCGGATATGGCTACACCTTC. Full variable domain (outside the CDR3, taken from reference TRBV7-9 and TRBJ1-2): DTGVSQNPRHKITKRGQNVTFRCDPISEHNRLYWYRQTLGQGPEFLTYFQNEAQLEKSRLLSDRFSAERPKGSFSTLEIQRTEQGDSAMYLCASSTGYGYTFGSGTRLTVV.

This rearrangement joins TRBV5-4 to TRBJ1-4; D unresolved. This CDR3 is built from 14 residues. The V end lost 4 bases, the J end lost 0 bases, and 7 bases lay between the germline ends. The germline CDR1 and CDR2 sequences are SGHNT and YYREEE (reference sequence). The DNA of the CDR3 is TGTGCCAGCAGCCGACAAGCAACTAATGAAAAACTGTTTTTT. Translated: CASSRQATNEKLFF.

The chain links TRBV30 to TRBJ1-3; D may be TRBD1 (5 bases). V lost 1 base and J 4 bases, leaving 8 bases between the germline ends. The CDR3 is 13 residues long. Germline values: CDR1 GTSNPN, CDR2 SVGIG (reference sequence). CDR3 bases: TGTGCCTGGAGTGGAAGGGGAGGAAACACCATATATTTT. Residues: CAWSGRGGNTIYF.

V usage is TRBV27 and J usage is TRBJ2-5, with D unresolved. The CDR3 is made up of 14 amino acids. V was clipped by 10 bases and J by 3 bases, with 18 bases between them. Germline V gives CDR1 MNHEY, CDR2 SMNVEV (reference sequence). The chain's CDR3 is CATYPYSSKETQYF. The CDR3 nucleotides are TGTGCCACCTATCCCTATAGCAGCAAAGAGACCCAGTACTTC.

The table lists this clone with a count of one. Other DNA sequences from this sample encode an identical CDR3 as well. V and J are TRBV7-2 and TRBJ2-7; D unresolved. CDR1 SGHTA and CDR2 FQGNSA come from the germline V gene. V lost 1 base to trimming and J lost 4 bases, with 8 bases between them. This CDR3 is built from 13 residues. CDR3 DNA: TGTGCCAGCAGCTTAGTGGGTGGTTACGAGCAGTACTTC. Its protein is CASSLVGGYEQYF.

The chain joins TRBV7-9 to TRBJ1-4, with a tentative D call TRBD1 (5 bases). Per germline, CDR1 SEHNR and CDR2 FQNEAQ (reference sequence). This CDR3 is built from 15 residues. The germline V and J ends were trimmed by 3 bases and 2 bases, with 10 bases remaining between them. The CDR3 region has the DNA TGTGCCAGCAGCTTGGTGGGGGGGACTAATGAAAAACTGTTTTTT. It is translated as CASSLVGGTNEKLFF.

V usage is TRBV18 and J usage is TRBJ2-1; D could derive from TRBD1 or TRBD2 (5 bases each). This CDR3 is 12 amino acids long. Looked up from germline, CDR1 is KGHSH and CDR2 is LQKENI. Trimming removed 2 bases at V and 6 bases at J, with 5 bases between. The DNA of the CDR3 is TGTGCCAGCTCACCAGGGGGCAATGAGCAGTTCTTC. Protein product: CASSPGGNEQFF. Full variable domain (outside the CDR3, taken from reference TRBV18 and TRBJ2-1): NAGVMQNPRHLVRRRGQEARLRCSPMKGHSHVYWYRQLPEEGLKFMVYLQKENIIDESGMPKERFSAEFPKEGPSILRIQQVVRGDSAAYFCASSPGGNEQFFGPGTRLTVL.

This chain uses TRBV10-3 with TRBJ2-5, with 11 positions matching TRBD2. The germline CDR1 and CDR2 sequences are ENHRY and SYGVKD. The V segment lost 5 bases and the J segment 2 bases; nucleotides outside the gene matches: 4. This CDR3 comprises 15 residues. In DNA, the CDR3 is TGTGCCATCAGTTGGAGACTAGCGGGACAAGAGACCCAGTACTTC. Translating gives CAISWRLAGQETQYF.

This clone was counted once. Sequence at one end of the junction differs from germline and may be a read error. This chain joins TRBV28 and TRBJ2-7; a possible D gene is TRBD2 (7 bases). The CDR3 consists of 11 residues. Looked up from germline, CDR1 is MDHEN and CDR2 is SYDVKM. CDR3 in DNA: TGTGCCAGCAGGGGCCTGGGAGGGGGGCACTTC. Translated, it gives CASRGLGGGHF. Looking up the rest from reference TRBV28 and TRBJ2-7 gives the full variable domain: DVKVTQSSRYLVKRTGEKVFLECVQDMDHENMFWYRQDPGLGLRLIYFSYDVKMKEKGDIPEGYSVSREKKERFSLILESASTNQTSMYLCASRGLGGGHFGPGTRLTVT.

This chain uses TRBV6-5 with TRBJ1-1; D is undetermined. V was cut by 2 bases and J by 4 bases, with 14 bases left in between. From germline, CDR1 is MNHEY and CDR2 SVGAGI. This CDR3 is 15 amino acids long. CDR3 loop: CASSYPSMGITEAFF. CDR3 sequence (DNA): TGTGCCAGCAGTTACCCGAGTATGGGGATCACTGAAGCTTTCTTT.

This clone occurred once. This sequence joins TRBV5-1 and TRBJ2-7; 8 bases align to TRBD1. V lost 5 bases, J lost 3 bases, and 7 bases stayed unmatched. Per germline, CDR1 SGHRS and CDR2 YFSETQ. This CDR3 is built from 14 residues. In DNA, the CDR3 is TGCGCCAGCAGAAACCAGGGGGCCAACTACGAGCAGTACTTC. Translated, it gives CASRNQGANYEQYF.

This rearrangement joins TRBV5-4 to TRBJ2-7; a possible D gene is TRBD1 (6 bases). V was clipped by 4 bases and J by 7 bases, with 12 bases between them. Germline-derived CDR1 and CDR2 are SGHNT and YYREEE (reference sequence). This CDR3 region has 12 residues. The CDR3 nucleotides are TGTGCCAGCAGCGGCTACAGGGAAGAGCAGTACTTC. It codes for CASSGYREEQYF.

The chain uses TRBV7-9 and TRBJ2-1; the match to TRBD2 covers 8 bases. V lost 4 bases to trimming and J lost 1 base; unmatched junction nucleotides: 15. This CDR3 has 19 amino acids. Germline V gene lookup returns CDR1 SEHNR and CDR2 FQNEAQ (reference sequence). Written as DNA, the CDR3 is TGTGCCAGCAGCTCACTAACCCCGCTGACTAGCGCTTCCTACAATGAGCAGTTCTTC. Translated: CASSSLTPLTSASYNEQFF. Using reference TRBV7-9 and TRBJ2-1 for the parts outside the CDR3, the full variable domain is DTGVSQNPRHKITKRGQNVTFRCDPISEHNRLYWYRQTLGQGPEFLTYFQNEAQLEKSRLLSDRFSAERPKGSFSTLEIQRTEQGDSAMYLCASSSLTPLTSASYNEQFFGPGTRLTVL.

This clone was seen only once. Other DNA sequences from this sample encode an identical CDR3 as well. The chain joins TRBV5-1 to TRBJ2-7; no clear D gene. This CDR3 has 12 amino acids. Germline loops: CDR1 SGHRS, CDR2 YFSETQ. V was pared by 0 bases and J by 4 bases, with 5 bases between. Here the CDR3 DNA reads TGCGCCAGCAGCTTGGAGGGTTACGAGCAGTACTTC. Translation gives CASSLEGYEQYF.

This rearrangement joins TRBV2 to TRBJ2-1; TRBD2 agrees at 7 bases. Germline CDR1 is SNHLY and CDR2 is FYNNEI. J was trimmed by 10 bases and V by 7 bases; bases with no gene match: 10. The CDR3 totals 13 residues. The CDR3 DNA reads as TGTGCCAGCATTAGGGAGGGGAGAGGGGAGCAGTTCTTC. Translating it yields CASIREGRGEQFF.

The chain couples TRBV3-1 (or the pseudogene TRBV3-2) to TRBJ2-3; D is perhaps TRBD2 (6 bases). The germline V gene encodes CDR1 LGHDT and CDR2 YNNKEL (reference sequence). The CDR3 is 15 residues long. The V end was cut by 1 base, the J end by 3 bases, with 11 bases between. CDR3 in DNA: TGTGCCAGCAGCCAAGTCGGGGGAGCGACAGATACGCAGTATTTT. Translated: CASSQVGGATDTQYF.

The chain employs TRBV9 and TRBJ1-5; 7 bases map to TRBD1. V gave up 4 bases and J gave up 3 bases; unmatched junction bases: 4. The CDR3 contains 14 residues. Germline V gives CDR1 SGDLS, CDR2 YYNGEE. Here the CDR3 reads CASSPGTDNQPQHF. DNA of the CDR3: TGTGCCAGCAGCCCCGGGACAGACAATCAGCCCCAGCATTTT.

The chain combines TRBV7-2 with TRBJ2-7; D not certain. CDR1 and CDR2 from the germline V gene are SGHTA and FQGNSA. Trimming shortened V by 4 bases and J by 0 bases, and 10 bases separated the two germline ends. CDR3 size: 14 residues. For the CDR3, the DNA is TGTGCCAGCAGCTGGGTTGGCCCCTCCTACGAGCAGTACTTC. Translating gives CASSWVGPSYEQYF.

This clone appeared a few times. The chain joins TRBV9 to TRBJ2-1; D possibly corresponds to TRBD2 (6 bases). This CDR3 comprises 13 residues. The germline V gene has CDR1 SGDLS and CDR2 YYNGEE. The V end lost 2 bases, the J end lost 5 bases, and 8 bases lay between the germline ends. The CDR3 bases are TGTGCCAGCAGCGTTTCTAGCGACAATGAGCAGTTCTTC. This codes for CASSVSSDNEQFF.

The rearrangement uses TRBV5-4 and TRBJ1-2; 7 positions match TRBD1. This CDR3 has 14 amino acids. Germline V CDR1 and CDR2: SGHNT, YYREEE (reference sequence). V lost 3 bases, J lost 4 bases, and 6 bases stayed unmatched. For the CDR3, the DNA is TGTGCCAGCAGCTCGAAAGGGACAGTCTATGGCTACACCTTC. This sequence encodes CASSSKGTVYGYTF.

The V and J genes are TRBV12-2 and TRBJ1-6; the table gives TRBD1 as D, unverified against the DNA. TRBV12-2 is annotated as a pseudogene. CDR3 length: 13 residues. The CDR3 region is CASRRQRHSPLHF. In nucleotides, the CDR3 is TGTGCAAGTCGGAGACAGCGCCATTCACCCCTCCACTTT.

The chain combines TRBV19 with TRBJ2-1; D ambiguous. V lost 1 base and J 2 bases, leaving 15 bases between the germline ends. This CDR3 is 17 amino acids long. Germline values: CDR1 LNHDA, CDR2 SQIVND (reference sequence). DNA of the CDR3: TGTGCCAGTAGTATAGCCCGTGTCCCCGCCGCCTACAATGAGCAGTTCTTC. It encodes CASSIARVPAAYNEQFF.

The chain has TRBV7-6 and TRBJ2-3; 13 bases match TRBD2. Germline loops: CDR1 SGHVS, CDR2 FNYEAQ. The ends lost 6 bases at V and 6 bases at J; junction bases unmatched: 3. The CDR3 runs 14 residues. CDR3 protein: CASSRTSGSDTQYF. Written as DNA, the CDR3 is TGTGCCAGCAGTAGGACTAGCGGGAGCGATACGCAGTATTTT.

This clone was counted a few times. This chain links TRBV7-3 with TRBJ1-1, with D unresolved. This CDR3 comprises 13 residues. Germline loops: CDR1 SGHTA, CDR2 FQGTGA. V was clipped by 4 bases and J by 0 bases, with 6 bases between them. DNA for the CDR3: TGTGCCAGCAGCTCGAGTATGAACACTGAAGCTTTCTTT. Translating gives CASSSSMNTEAFF.

The J gene is TRBJ2-2, the V gene TRBV28; 10 bases match TRBD1. V lost 4 bases to trimming and J lost 1 base; unmatched junction nucleotides: 9. Germline V gene lookup returns CDR1 MDHEN and CDR2 SYDVKM. The CDR3 contains 18 residues. The CDR3 DNA follows: TGTGCCAGCAGTTCTCAGACAGGGGGCGTCCTGAACACCGGGGAGCTGTTTTTT. The encoded protein is CASSSQTGGVLNTGELFF.